This T cell receptor beta chain was identified during a study of blood T cell repertoires in COVID-19. Study background: The samples span acute and convalescent COVID-19 from the United States, Italy and Spain.

Clones were sequenced by immunoSEQ multiplex PCR, and TCRdb holds only the in-frame ones, with some missing. The sample consists of under 250,000 clones, roughly 90% of them appearing once. This clone was detected once. Participants' reported clinical history set cohort assignment. The CDR3 runs to 18 residues. With V trimmed by 5 bases and J by 1 base, 15 bases remained unmatched. From germline, CDR1 is SEHNR and CDR2 FQNEAQ (reference sequence). This sequence joins TRBV7-9 and TRBJ1-1; 8 bases are a match to TRBD1. This receptor was identified in a woman aged 30 to 39 with acute COVID-19. The specimen was PBMCs or T cells enriched from blood (not recorded which). Here the CDR3 reads CASSPRAGTGDTNTEAFF. The CDR3 nucleotides are TGTGCCAGCAGCCCTAGGGCCGGGACAGGCGATACGAACACTGAAGCTTTCTTT.